The 23 T cell receptor beta chains listed next were all sequenced from one sample in a study of T cell responses to AZD1222 COVID-19 vaccine. TCRdb keeps only in-frame clones here, not all; method: immunoSEQ multiplex PCR. The sample shows over 95,000 clones, approximately 88% of them seen only once. Sample: peripheral blood, taken 28 days after the second AZD1222 dose. The receptors were sampled from an adult who received the AZD1222 COVID-19 vaccine.

The rearrangement uses TRBV7-2 and TRBJ2-2; no definite D call. Germline CDR1 and CDR2: SGHTA and FQGNSA. The CDR3 spans 14 residues. Trimming removed 0 bases from V and 3 bases from J, with 5 bases in between. CDR3 region: CASSLAGYTGELFF. The CDR3 nucleotides read TGTGCCAGCAGCTTAGCAGGGTACACCGGGGAGCTGTTTTTT.

The rearrangement joins TRBV28 to TRBJ2-4; a weak D match, TRBD1 (6 bases). Germline loops: CDR1 MDHEN, CDR2 SYDVKM. V was cut by 6 bases and J by 7 bases, with 22 bases left in between. CDR3 length: 16 residues. The CDR3 region has the DNA TGTGCCAGCAGCCCCCCTACAGGGAAGGAGTTGAACATTCAGTACTTC. Encoded protein: CASSPPTGKELNIQYF.

The sample holds one count of this clone. This chain uses TRBV27 with TRBJ2-5; D remains unclear. The V and J ends lost 3 bases and 7 bases respectively, with 12 bases between them. CDR3 size: 13 residues. CDR1 is MNHEY and CDR2 is SMNVEV in the germline V gene (reference sequence). CDR3 amino acids: CASSFGALGTQYF. In nucleotides, the CDR3 is TGTGCCAGCAGTTTTGGTGCGCTCGGGACCCAGTACTTC.

This clone came up once. V and J are TRBV25-1 and TRBJ1-5; D not certain. Germline values: CDR1 MGHDK, CDR2 SYGVNS. This CDR3 comprises 14 residues. V dropped 1 base and J dropped 6 bases, with 10 bases sitting between them. The CDR3 nucleotides are TGTGCCAGCAGTGAATCAGGCGGGGTTCAGCCCCAGCATTTT. Translation gives CASSESGGVQPQHF.

The rearrangement uses TRBV9 and TRBJ1-2, with D tentatively TRBD1 (6 bases). Germline V CDR1 and CDR2: SGDLS, YYNGEE. Trimming left V 0 bases short and J 7 bases short, with 13 bases between. The CDR3 has 14 amino acids. The CDR3 sequence is CASSVGLTGSGYTF. The CDR3, as DNA: TGTGCCAGCAGCGTAGGTTTAACAGGGAGTGGCTACACCTTC. The whole variable domain, filled in from reference TRBV9 and TRBJ1-2, reads DSGVTQTPKHLITATGQRVTLRCSPRSGDLSVYWYQQSLDQGLQFLIQYYNGEERAKGNILERFSAQQFPDLHSELNLSSLELGDSALYFCASSVGLTGSGYTFGSGTRLTVV.

The CDR3 DNA reads TGTGCCAGCAGCTTTTTAAGCAGGGGGGGAAACACCATATATTTT. Translated, it gives CASSFLSRGGNTIYF. V is TRBV7-2 and J is TRBJ1-3; 7 nucleotides align to TRBD1. Germline V gives CDR1 SGHTA, CDR2 FQGNSA. The CDR3 covers 15 residues. The trim removed 3 bases at V and 4 bases at J, leaving 6 bases unmatched.

V gene TRBV28 combines with J gene TRBJ1-6; D is unclear. The germline V gene encodes CDR1 MDHEN and CDR2 SYDVKM. There are 15 residues in the CDR3. Between the trimmed V and J ends, which lost 6 bases and 5 bases, there was a span of 14 bases. The CDR3 DNA is TGTGCCAGCAGAGGCGCCGGGAGAGATAATTCACCCCTCCACTTT. Protein product: CASRGAGRDNSPLHF.

The chain is built from TRBV19 and TRBJ2-2, with D hard to call. The V gene lost 3 bases and the J gene lost 2 bases, with 7 bases spanning the gap. This CDR3 contains 14 residues. CDR1 is LNHDA and CDR2 is SQIVND in the germline V gene (reference sequence). The CDR3 region has the DNA TGTGCCAGTAGTATCCCTAAAAACACCGGGGAGCTGTTTTTT. It encodes CASSIPKNTGELFF.

The chain uses TRBV6-5 and TRBJ1-2; D might be TRBD1 (6 bases). V dropped 6 bases and J dropped 7 bases, with 18 bases sitting between them. The CDR3 is 14 residues long. The germline CDR1 and CDR2 sequences are MNHEY and SVGAGI. The CDR3 here is CASRRGTSQGGYTF. CDR3 DNA sequence: TGTGCCAGCAGGAGAGGGACATCCCAGGGTGGCTACACCTTC.

The gene calls are TRBV11-2 and TRBJ2-3; D may correspond to TRBD1 or TRBD2 (6 bases each). V lost 3 bases to trimming and J lost 1 base, with 17 bases between them. The CDR3 covers 17 residues. The germline gives CDR1 SGHAT, CDR2 FQNNGV. CDR3 region: CASSLGRGGGGTDTQYF. In DNA, the CDR3 is TGTGCCAGCAGCTTGGGGCGGGGTGGGGGCGGCACAGATACGCAGTATTTT.

The chain has TRBV30 and TRBJ1-5; 7 bases fit TRBD1. The germline V gene has CDR1 GTSNPN and CDR2 SVGIG (reference sequence). The junction had 6 bases not matched to a gene; V was cut back by 3 bases and J by 4 bases. The CDR3 totals 14 residues. The CDR3 nucleotides read TGTGCCTGGAGCGCACAGGGGATGAATCAGCCCCAGCATTTT. Translation gives CAWSAQGMNQPQHF.

In its sample, this clone was seen a few times. CDR3 residues: CASSSLQGHQPQHF. For the CDR3, the DNA is TGTGCCAGCAGTTCTCTACAGGGGCATCAGCCCCAGCATTTT. The chain links TRBV28 to TRBJ1-5; 7 bases fit TRBD1. This CDR3 contains 14 residues. The junction had 5 bases not matched to a gene; V was cut back by 4 bases and J by 5 bases. Germline CDR1 is MDHEN and CDR2 is SYDVKM.

This chain joins TRBV5-1 and TRBJ1-1, with D uncertain. Germline assignment: CDR1 SGHRS and CDR2 YFSETQ. This CDR3 region has 14 residues. V lost 0 bases and J lost 2, with 8 bases in between. The CDR3 sequence is CASSLGGGNTEAFF. The CDR3 region has the DNA TGCGCCAGCAGCTTGGGGGGAGGTAACACTGAAGCTTTCTTT. Supplemented by reference TRBV5-1 and TRBJ1-1, the full variable domain reads KAGVTQTPRYLIKTRGQQVTLSCSPISGHRSVSWYQQTPGQGLQFLFEYFSETQRNKGNFPGRFSGRQFSNSRSEMNVSTLELGDSALYLCASSLGGGNTEAFFGQGTRLTVV.

This clone has a single count. The chain couples TRBV7-2 to TRBJ2-1, with 8 bases fitting TRBD1. Germline V gives CDR1 SGHTA, CDR2 FQGNSA. J lost 0 bases, V lost 0 bases, and 7 bases had no gene match. The CDR3 spans 18 residues. The CDR3 region has the DNA TGTGCCAGCAGCTTAGCCTCAGGGGGCTTCAGCTCCTACAATGAGCAGTTCTTC. It is translated as CASSLASGGFSSYNEQFF.

The chain combines TRBV3-1 (or the pseudogene TRBV3-2) with TRBJ2-5; 13 bases are a match to TRBD2. Germline V gives CDR1 LGHDT, CDR2 YNNKEL (reference sequence). Trimming took 8 bases from V and 2 from J; bases not matched to a gene: 5. There are 15 residues in the CDR3. Written as DNA, the CDR3 is TGTGCCAGCGGGACTAGCGGGGTATCGCAAGAGACCCAGTACTTC. This sequence encodes CASGTSGVSQETQYF.

The CDR3 spells CASSPLLWVGYTF. The CDR3 nucleotides read TGTGCCAGCAGTCCACTTCTCTGGGTTGGCTACACCTTC. The rearrangement uses TRBV6-5 and TRBJ1-2; D not resolved. The V end lost 5 bases, the J end lost 7 bases, and 14 bases lay between the germline ends. CDR1 and CDR2 from the germline V gene are MNHEY and SVGAGI. The CDR3 has 13 residues.

This clone was observed a single time. It is likely a read error, because the conserved phenylalanine at the end of the CDR3 is missing. The DNA is left out, because the CDR3 cannot be placed on it with certainty; the CDR3 is given as TCRdb lists it. The chain joins TRBV6-5 to TRBJ2-7. The CDR3 sequence runs 11 residues, both termini included. The germline gives CDR1 MNHEY, CDR2 SVGAGI. CDR3: CASSTSGLFSN.

This clone was detected only once. This rearrangement joins TRBV5-6 to TRBJ1-5, with D maybe TRBD1 (6 bases). CDR1 is SGHDT and CDR2 is YYEEEE in the germline V gene. Trimming pared 4 bases from V and 5 bases from J, leaving 16 bases between. The CDR3 loop spans 15 amino acids. The CDR3 loop is CASSGGHLPHQPQHF. In DNA, the CDR3 is TGTGCCAGCAGCGGGGGCCACCTGCCCCATCAGCCCCAGCATTTT.

This clone came up once. V is TRBV18 and J is TRBJ1-2; the match to TRBD1 covers 8 bases. Germline values: CDR1 KGHSH, CDR2 LQKENI. Trimming removed 4 bases from V and 2 bases from J; junction bases left unmatched: 9. The CDR3 totals 16 residues. CDR3: CASSLRTGRVNYGYTF. The CDR3 DNA follows: TGTGCCAGCTCACTAAGGACAGGGAGAGTCAACTATGGCTACACCTTC.

The gene calls are TRBV4-3 and TRBJ1-5; 11 bases fit TRBD1. After removal of 3 bases from V and 6 bases from J, the junction contained 1 base not matched to a gene. Germline V gene sequence: CDR1 LGHNA, CDR2 YSLEER. The CDR3 covers 14 residues. CDR3 in amino acids: CASSQDRGRQPQHF. CDR3 nucleotide sequence: TGCGCCAGCAGCCAGGACAGGGGGCGTCAGCCCCAGCATTTT.

The chain recombines TRBV5-1 with TRBJ2-2; TRBD1 is a possible D gene (6 bases). The CDR3 length is 14 residues. CDR1 and CDR2 (germline): SGHRS, YFSETQ. V was pared by 1 base and J by 4 bases, with 8 bases between. This CDR3 reads CASSLTGFTGELFF. The CDR3 coding sequence is TGCGCCAGCAGCTTGACAGGGTTCACCGGGGAGCTGTTTTTT.

The chain couples TRBV10-3 to TRBJ1-1; 8 bases map to TRBD1. The V gene's germline CDR1 is ENHRY and CDR2 SYGVKD. J was trimmed by 4 bases and V by 6 bases; bases with no gene match: 4. This CDR3 spans 13 amino acids. This chain's CDR3 is CAISPGTGTEAFF. In DNA form, the CDR3 reads TGTGCCATCAGCCCCGGGACAGGCACTGAAGCTTTCTTT.

The rearrangement joins TRBV28 to TRBJ1-2; D not certain. This CDR3 spans 12 amino acids. Germline V CDR1 and CDR2: MDHEN, SYDVKM. Trimming pared 9 bases from V and 7 bases from J, leaving 15 bases between. Here the CDR3 DNA reads TGTGCCAGTCCGAAGGAGCCGGCTGGCTACACCTTC. Translated: CASPKEPAGYTF.